This T cell receptor (beta chain) was identified in a study of PD-1 blockade in classical Hodgkin lymphoma. Study background: The study gave patients nivolumab 3 mg/kg intravenously every 2 weeks.

Trimming left V 3 bases short and J 2 bases short, with 10 bases between. The CDR3 runs to 13 residues. The germline V gene encodes CDR1 SQVTM and CDR2 ANQGSEA. Findings of the study overall: Some patients began nivolumab under 1 year after ASCT. These patients were excluded from later analyses. Baseline TCR diversity was reportedly lower in newly diagnosed patients than healthy donors. Prior to therapy, complete responders displayed diversity much like that of newly diagnosed patients.

Sequencing used immunoSEQ multiplex PCR; TCRdb keeps in-frame clones, though not all of them. The repertoire holds 80,000 to 100,000 clones, roughly 76% seen once, with approximately 15% in the top ten. Every single patient, without exception, relapsed after autologous stem cell transplantation, and brentuximab vedotin exposure varied. Concerning this clone: Its matching antigen is unknown.

This receptor was identified in a human donor with classical Hodgkin lymphoma. The rearrangement uses TRBV29-1 and TRBJ1-2; D remains ambiguous. This specimen was peripheral blood mononuclear cells (PBMCs), taken before the second cycle of nivolumab. DNA for the CDR3: TGCAGCGTTGAGCTGGCCGGGAACTATGGCTACACCTTC. Its protein is CSVELAGNYGYTF.